These 10 T cell receptor beta chains originate from one sample sequenced in a study of T cells in Graves' hyperthyroidism and ophthalmopathy. RNA transcripts gave rise to amplified TCR beta CDR3 regions. HTBI primers were employed in a first-round RT-PCR of the TCR CDR3. TCRdb fed the multiplex PCR reads into MiXCR, producing one record per CDR3 protein. The data hold 380,000 or so distinct CDR3 sequences, with about 15% observed a single time. The sample was blood. The receptors derive from a young woman with Graves' hyperthyroidism.

This clonotype has only a few counts. The CDR3 spells CSASGTTNTGELFF. CDR3 DNA sequence: TGCAGTGCATCCGGGACAACGAACACCGGGGAGCTGTTTTTT. The rearrangement joins TRBV20-1 to TRBJ2-2, with D tentatively TRBD1 (6 bases). V lost 6 bases to trimming and J lost 0 bases, with 11 bases between them. CDR3 length: 14 amino acids. In germline, CDR1 is DFQATT, CDR2 SNEGSKA (reference sequence).

This clonotype has a count of ten or more. V and J are TRBV20-1 and TRBJ2-3; TRBD2 agrees at 12 bases. Germline V gives CDR1 DFQATT, CDR2 SNEGSKA (reference sequence). V shed 6 bases and J 3 bases; nucleotides not matched to a gene: 10. The CDR3 length is 16 residues. Written as DNA, the CDR3 is TGCAGTGCGCAACAACTAGCGGGAGGTTCTACAGATACGCAGTATTTT. Translation: CSAQQLAGGSTDTQYF.

This clonotype has just a few counts. The chain carries TRBV5-1 and TRBJ1-2; perhaps TRBD1 as D (6 bases). The CDR3 has 13 residues. Trimming took 0 bases from V and 4 from J, leaving 7 bases between them. Per germline, CDR1 SGHRS and CDR2 YFSETQ. CDR3 region: CASSLDRAYGYTF. In DNA form, the CDR3 reads TGCGCCAGCAGCTTGGACAGGGCCTATGGCTACACCTTC. Looking up the rest from reference TRBV5-1 and TRBJ1-2 gives the full variable domain: KAGVTQTPRYLIKTRGQQVTLSCSPISGHRSVSWYQQTPGQGLQFLFEYFSETQRNKGNFPGRFSGRQFSNSRSEMNVSTLELGDSALYLCASSLDRAYGYTFGSGTRLTVV.

This clonotype was seen a few times. This sequence joins TRBV12-5 and TRBJ1-2; D is undetermined. The CDR3 loop spans 12 amino acids. The V end lost 6 bases, the J end lost 8 bases, and 13 bases lay between the germline ends. In germline, CDR1 is LGHNT, CDR2 FRNRAP. DNA for the CDR3: TGTGCTAGTGGCCCCGGGTTCAAGGGCTACACCTTC. It yields the protein CASGPGFKGYTF.

This chain connects TRBV11-2 to TRBJ1-3, with 7 bases identical to TRBD1. CDR3 size: 16 residues. V gave up 5 bases and J gave up 5 bases; unmatched junction bases: 12. Germline V gives CDR1 SGHAT, CDR2 FQNNGV. The CDR3 loop reads CASSAGTASSRNTIYF. Here the CDR3 DNA reads TGTGCCAGCAGCGCTGGGACAGCAAGTTCTAGAAACACCATATATTTT.

This clonotype was detected many times. The chain combines TRBV28 with TRBJ1-5; no definite D call. Trimming stripped 3 bases from V and 11 bases from J, with 8 bases between. The CDR3 extends over 11 amino acids. Germline CDR1 MDHEN, CDR2 SYDVKM. DNA for the CDR3: TGTGCCAGCAGTTTTAGAGGGTCCCAGCATTTT. It is translated as CASSFRGSQHF.

There are a few counts of this clonotype. The chain employs TRBV7-9 and TRBJ1-3; TRBD1 matches at 11 bases. Trimming removed 6 bases from V and 9 bases from J; junction bases left unmatched: 7. The CDR3 consists of 14 residues. In germline, CDR1 is SEHNR, CDR2 FQNEAQ (reference sequence). The CDR3 loop is CASRTGTGGGTIYF. The CDR3 nucleotides read TGTGCCAGCAGAACAGGGACAGGGGGAGGCACCATATATTTT.

The V call is TRBV6-2 or TRBV6-3, the J call TRBJ2-7; TRBD1 might be the D (6 bases). V was cut by 5 bases and J by 2 bases, with 10 bases left in between. Germline V gives CDR1 MNHEY, CDR2 SVGEGT. The CDR3 is made up of 13 amino acids. Here the CDR3 DNA reads TGTGCCAGCAGTCACAGGGCCCCCTACGAGCAGTACTTC. Translating gives CASSHRAPYEQYF.

The V call is TRBV7-9, the J call TRBJ2-5; no reliable D call. Germline assignment: CDR1 SEHNR and CDR2 FQNEAQ (reference sequence). This CDR3 comprises 13 residues. The V and J ends lost 3 bases and 10 bases respectively, with 15 bases between them. The CDR3 DNA follows: TGTGCCAGCAGCTTCGTGAATGTCTACGACCAGTACTTC. Translating gives CASSFVNVYDQYF.

This clonotype was seen more than once but under ten times. The V and J genes are TRBV20-1 and TRBJ1-5; D not certain. Deletions cut 7 bases from V and 11 bases from J, with 6 bases between. CDR3 length: 8 residues. Germline V gene sequence: CDR1 DFQATT, CDR2 SNEGSKA (reference sequence). The CDR3 loop is CSVSAQHF. As DNA, the CDR3 is TGCAGTGTCAGCGCCCAGCATTTT.